This paragraph covers one T cell receptor (beta chain) sequence. This clonotype was counted a few times. No cognate antigen has been identified for it. Per-base quality was not reported, and no clone a single base away is much larger than it. The TCR beta CDR3 regions were amplified from the RNA transcripts. For the first round of RT-PCR on the TCR CDR3, the HTBI primer set was used together with the Qiagen OneStep RT-PCR kit. The libraries were constructed in a second round of multiplex PCR and then size-selected and purified. Paired-end sequencing of the libraries was performed with 100 bp reads on an Illumina HiSeq2000. On the study's bioinformatics: SOAPnuke was used to process the raw data, throwing out any read that contained adapters or uncalled bases, had a mean Phred below 15, or lacked an exact constant-primer or identifier match. High-quality paired reads were merged using COPE v1.2.5, and each unique nucleotide sequence was defined as a clonotype. MiTCR v1.1 was used to align the clonotypes against IMGT TRBV, TRBD and TRBJ reference segments. The analysis included only V-J combinations with a frequency above 0.0001, which together covered approximately 99% of the repertoires. A TCS score was defined as the ratio between F50 (clonal expansion) and ExV (chaos), using BLOSUM62-based TCRdist between CDR3 peptides within each V-J. Welch's t-statistics and random forest reduced 500 to 550 V-J features to 13, which were used in a naive Bayes classifier (R e1071). TCRdb reprocessed the public reads (quality trimming at Q25 with fastp, clone calling with MiXCR) and kept in-frame beta chains. Rows with a matching CDR3 protein are joined into one entry that keeps the most common DNA and genes. These V and J calls originate from TCRdb's pipeline instead of the authors' own analysis. In this sample the table shows around 600,000 distinct CDR3 sequences, about 16% of which occur a single time. Roughly 3.4% of the sample is held by the ten biggest clonotypes.

These data are taken from a study of T cells in Graves' hyperthyroidism and ophthalmopathy (dated by TCRdb to about 2019). About the full investigation: Peripheral blood was sampled at the time of initial diagnosis, prior to any treatment. TCR V-J signatures able to tell the groups apart were searched for in a discovery cohort of 100 or so patients, of whom around 43 had Graves' ophthalmopathy and some 60 had stable Graves' hyperthyroidism. Prospective prediction of ophthalmopathy was tested in an independent validation cohort of 18 to 20 hyperthyroidism patients and some 17 patients who later progressed to ophthalmopathy. The 75 to 100 discovery patients were divided at random into training and test sets in a 7:3 ratio. In addition, the study compared T-cell repertoires in thyroid tissue and in blood from roughly 6 Graves' hyperthyroidism patients. Following sampling, methimazole starting at 30 mg daily was given to hyperthyroidism patients, and high-dose intravenous methylprednisolone was given to ophthalmopathy patients. The paper describes TCR Vbeta CDR3 sequencing of more than 120 peripheral blood samples, made up of around 41 ophthalmopathy patients, over 70 hyperthyroidism patients and about 17 progressor patients.

Relative to germline, V is 0 bases shorter and J is 0 bases shorter, with 6 bases between their ends. CDR1 and CDR2 were assigned from the germline V gene as SGHRS and YFSETQ. The cysteine opens and the phenylalanine closes a CDR3 of 15 amino acids. Just CDR3 DNA is preserved here, 45 bases in frame from base 1. On the study overall, not on this receptor specifically: In cross-validation, a model built on a 13 V-J signature told ophthalmopathy apart from stable hyperthyroidism with approximately 90% sensitivity and about 81% specificity, and in testing the same model reached 80%/75%. Most expanded thyroid clonotypes (frequency above 0.001) were also found in blood, which suggests that blood repertoires may mirror thyroid immune responses. No statistical method was used to fix the sample size in advance, and group allocation was not hidden from the investigators. In validation, the model predicted progression to ophthalmopathy a median of 6.5 months before onset, with over 60% sensitivity and about 75% specificity.

In the ophthalmopathy patients, disease was moderately to severely active, with a Clinical Activity Score of 3 or more, a NOSPECS grade of 4 or more, and a duration of less than 3 months. Any patient with an uncontrolled infection, another autoimmune disease, pregnancy or lactation was excluded. Diagnoses were based on clinical symptoms, serum thyroxine and TRAb, thyroid ultrasound and orbital computed tomography. PBMCs were separated from approximately 9.9 ml of fresh peripheral blood using Ficoll-Paque density gradient centrifugation. Total RNA was extracted with Trizol reagent, and quality was checked on an Agilent 2100 Bioanalyzer.

The rearranged segments are TRBV5-1 and TRBJ2-2; the D gene is not confidently resolved. The material sequenced was blood. This TCR came from a woman aged 40-49 years with Graves' ophthalmopathy. DNA sequence: TGCGCCAGCAGCTTGGAGCCCACGAACACCGGGGAGCTGTTTTTT. Its protein product is CASSLEPTNTGELFF.